The rows below give T cell receptor beta chains drawn from one sample of a study of T cell responses to AZD1222 COVID-19 vaccine. Only in-frame clones appear in the TCRdb table, and some are missing; sequencing was by immunoSEQ multiplex PCR. The sample consists of over 60,000 clones, around 87% of them appearing once. Specimen: peripheral blood, collected on day 0 of AZD1222 vaccination. The receptors come from an adult in good health. Both conserved end residues are part of each CDR3. Expanded clones are given a class, and other clones once, few, many or no size at all.

abundance	v_gene	j_gene	len	CDR3aa
medium-sized	TRBV19	TRBJ2-2	13	CASSSFFWGELFF
-	TRBV29-1	TRBJ2-3	14	CSVEAGTGTDTQYF
once	TRBV2	TRBJ1-6	15	CASSLRGEGVSPLHF
-	TRBV11-2	TRBJ1-1	15	CASSLDPGRNTEAFF
-	TRBV28	TRBJ1-2	15	CASSFAGLGLYGYTF
-	TRBV7-9	TRBJ1-5	13	CASQGTGNQPQHF
once	TRBV5-1	TRBJ1-1	13	CASSPSGHTEAFF
-	TRBV24-1	TRBJ2-6	17	CATSDSADHSGANVLTF
-	TRBV27	TRBJ1-5	12	CASSSDSQPQHF
-	TRBV5-1	TRBJ2-7	13	CASSLGGHYEQYF
-	TRBV19	TRBJ2-1	16	CASSIWLAGGPPEQFF
-	TRBV7-7	TRBJ2-3	15	CASSPTGGSTDTQYF
-	TRBV5-1	TRBJ1-2	15	CASSSGRDRGRDYTF
-	TRBV11-2	TRBJ2-2	13	CASSFLVAGELFF
once	TRBV7-2	TRBJ2-7	14	CASSLDSGAYEQYF